In this sample, the clone carrying this T cell receptor (beta chain) turned up many times. Its specificity is unknown. The data belong to a study of neurological immune-mediated disorders. Germline V CDR1 and CDR2: MGHRA, YSYEKL. Deletions cut 4 bases from V and 7 bases from J, with 17 bases between. This CDR3 contains 16 residues. General study points: CDR3 amino acid sequences found in expanded clones were never shared across subjects, suggesting private repertoires in all groups.

Time point indicated: longitudinal time-point 1 (baseline). MiXCR, run by TCRdb on the 5' RACE reads, gives a single entry per CDR3 protein. There are tens of thousands of distinct CDR3 sequences in the sample; roughly 3.2% occur only once, and about 7.8% lies in the top ten. The receptor was derived from a woman aged 55-70 years with multiple sclerosis. V and J are TRBV4-1 and TRBJ1-6; the D gene is possibly TRBD1 (6 bases). Sequenced input: PBMCs. The CDR3, as DNA: TGCGCCAGCAGCCGCCAAGCAGGGGCCCTAAATTCACCCCTCCACTTT. Encoded protein: CASSRQAGALNSPLHF.